A selection of T cell receptor beta chains follows, all from one sample in a study of cytomegalovirus exposure and HLA in healthy donors. Libraries were prepared by immunoSEQ multiplex PCR; TCRdb keeps only in-frame clonotypes and omits some of them. This sample has about 120,000 clones, with 80% to 90% found just once. The sequencing input was PBMCs. The receptors were sampled from a man aged 35 to 55 in good health and CMV-seronegative. The CDR3 runs from the conserved cysteine through the conserved F or W. A D gene is named only where the DNA matches it firmly. For some rows the clone size is stated as once, few or many, or as a class when expanded; others skip it.

j_gene: TRBJ2-3; d_gene: TRBD1; v_gene: TRBV6-6; abundance: few; CDR3nt: TGTGCCAGCAGTTACTCGACAGGGGGCGCAGATACGCAGTATTTT; CDR3aa: CASSYSTGGADTQYF
j_gene: TRBJ2-7; d_gene: TRBD2; v_gene: TRBV5-4; abundance: NA; CDR3nt: TGTGCCAGCAGCGGGACTAGGGGCGAGCAGTACTTC; CDR3aa: CASSGTRGEQYF
j_gene: TRBJ1-2; d_gene: NA; v_gene: TRBV5-8; abundance: NA; CDR3nt: TGTGCCAGCAGCTCTGGGGGCCTTCGGGCTGGCTACACCTTC; CDR3aa: CASSSGGLRAGYTF
j_gene: TRBJ1-5; d_gene: NA; v_gene: TRBV4-3; abundance: NA; CDR3nt: TGCGCCAGCAGCCAAGATTGGCCAGGGCGATTGGAGCCCCAGCATTTT; CDR3aa: CASSQDWPGRLEPQHF
j_gene: TRBJ1-3; d_gene: TRBD1; v_gene: TRBV4-1; abundance: NA; CDR3nt: TGCGCCAGCAGCCAGATGACAGGGGCCAACTCTGGAAACACCATATATTTT; CDR3aa: CASSQMTGANSGNTIYF
j_gene: TRBJ2-7; d_gene: NA; v_gene: TRBV29-1; abundance: NA; CDR3nt: TGCAGTGTCCGGTTCAGGCACTCCTCCTACGAGCAGTACTTC; CDR3aa: CSVRFRHSSYEQYF
j_gene: TRBJ2-5; d_gene: TRBD2; v_gene: TRBV4-2; abundance: few; CDR3nt: TGTGCCAGCAGCCAGGGGACTAGCGGGGAAAAGACCCAGTACTTC; CDR3aa: CASSQGTSGEKTQYF
j_gene: TRBJ1-1; d_gene: TRBD1; v_gene: TRBV7-9; abundance: once; CDR3nt: TGTGCCAGCATCCGGACAGGGAACACTGAAGCTTTCTTT; CDR3aa: CASIRTGNTEAFF
j_gene: TRBJ2-2; d_gene: TRBD2; v_gene: TRBV19; abundance: NA; CDR3nt: TGTGCCAGTAGTATACTAGCGGGAGATATCAGGGAGCTGTTTTTT; CDR3aa: CASSILAGDIRELFF
j_gene: TRBJ2-5; d_gene: NA; v_gene: TRBV7-2; abundance: NA; CDR3nt: TGTGCCAGCAGCTTAGAGTGGACACGAGAGACCCAGTACTTC; CDR3aa: CASSLEWTRETQYF
j_gene: TRBJ2-2; d_gene: NA; v_gene: TRBV20-1; abundance: NA; CDR3nt: TGCGGAGGGGGCGGGAGGGGGGAGCTGTTTTTT; CDR3aa: CGGGGRGELFF
j_gene: TRBJ2-3; d_gene: TRBD2; v_gene: TRBV7-6; abundance: NA; CDR3nt: TGTGCCAGCAGCTTAGAGGCTGCGGGGGGTACTAGCACAGATACGCAGTATTTT; CDR3aa: CASSLEAAGGTSTDTQYF
j_gene: TRBJ1-5; d_gene: NA; v_gene: TRBV28; abundance: NA; CDR3nt: TGTGCCAGCAGTTTATCGGCGGGGGGGCAGCCCCAGCATTTT; CDR3aa: CASSLSAGGQPQHF
j_gene: TRBJ2-1; d_gene: NA; v_gene: TRBV5-4; abundance: few; CDR3nt: TGTGCCAGCAGCTTGGGGCGGAGAGTCTACAATGAGCAGTTCTTC; CDR3aa: CASSLGRRVYNEQFF
j_gene: TRBJ1-1; d_gene: NA; v_gene: TRBV27; abundance: NA; CDR3nt: TGTGCCAGCAGCTCGGGAAACAGAAGAAACACTGAAGCTTTCTTT; CDR3aa: CASSSGNRRNTEAFF
j_gene: TRBJ2-5; d_gene: NA; v_gene: TRBV18; abundance: NA; CDR3nt: TGTGCCAGCTCACCACCGTCGGGGGATAGTAGGTACTTC; CDR3aa: CASSPPSGDSRYF
j_gene: TRBJ1-2; d_gene: NA; v_gene: TRBV18; abundance: once; CDR3nt: TGTGCCAGCTCACCCCAGGGGTATGGCTACACCTTC; CDR3aa: CASSPQGYGYTF
j_gene: TRBJ1-1; d_gene: NA; v_gene: TRBV9; abundance: NA; CDR3nt: TGTGCCAGCAGCGTGGGATCACAGGTCGCTGAAGCTTTCTTT; CDR3aa: CASSVGSQVAEAFF
j_gene: TRBJ1-5; d_gene: NA; v_gene: TRBV10-3; abundance: NA; CDR3nt: TGTGCCATAAGTGAGGCAGGGTATCGGCAGCCCCAGCATTTT; CDR3aa: CAISEAGYRQPQHF
j_gene: TRBJ2-7; d_gene: NA; v_gene: TRBV5-8; abundance: NA; CDR3nt: TGTGCCAGCAGCTTGGAGGCAGGGTGGACCTACGAGCAGTACTTC; CDR3aa: CASSLEAGWTYEQYF
j_gene: TRBJ1-3; d_gene: NA; v_gene: TRBV6-6; abundance: NA; CDR3nt: TGTGCCAGCAGTTACCCGTCCGGGGACACCATATATTTT; CDR3aa: CASSYPSGDTIYF
j_gene: TRBJ1-1; d_gene: NA; v_gene: TRBV29-1; abundance: NA; CDR3nt: TGCAGCGTGGGTAGGACAGAGAACACTGAAGCTTTCTTT; CDR3aa: CSVGRTENTEAFF
j_gene: TRBJ2-7; d_gene: TRBD2; v_gene: TRBV27; abundance: few; CDR3nt: TGTGCCAGCAATCCGGGAGGGCCGCCCTACGAGCAGTACTTC; CDR3aa: CASNPGGPPYEQYF